This T cell receptor beta chain was sequenced during a study of blood T cell repertoires in COVID-19. CDR1 and CDR2 from the germline V gene are MNHEY and SMNVEV (reference sequence). CDR3 length: 16 amino acids. After removal of 2 bases from V and 3 bases from J, the junction contained 6 bases not matched to a gene. As originally analysed: Estimation of nucleated cell counts was performed using reference gene primer amplification. The repertoire was sequenced with immunoSEQ multiplex PCR; TCRdb's copy has only in-frame clones and lacks some. The D gene and trimming were derived from the DNA, and the V and J assignments and clone size from that table. Altogether over 90,000 clones are present, 87% being singletons, with the ten largest covering around 5.3%.

This chain joins TRBV27 and TRBJ2-7; 11 bases map to TRBD2. The receptor's source is a woman between 45 and 60 years old with COVID-19, enrolled during active disease. The sequencing input was peripheral blood. Written as DNA, the CDR3 is TGTGCCAGCAGTTTAAGGGGACTAGCGGAGATCTACGAGCAGTACTTC. This codes for CASSLRGLAEIYEQYF.